Following are 25 T cell receptor beta chains from one sample sequenced in a study of T cell repertoires in cytomegalovirus infection. Antigen specificity for these receptors is unknown. One entry per CDR3 protein results from TCRdb running MiXCR on the reads. The data contain about 89,000 distinct CDR3 sequences, 25% to 30% of them seen just once; the ten biggest clones take up 65% to 75%. The sequencing used CD8+ T cells from cultured PBMCs, collected from culture after CMV antigen stimulation. These receptors all stem from a human donor in good health (CMV status not recorded). Some clones in this sample may be carry-over from other donors' samples.

This clonotype showed up just once. The chain couples TRBV27 to TRBJ2-1; 9 bases match TRBD2. The ends lost 2 bases at V and 4 bases at J; junction bases unmatched: 3. The length of the CDR3 is 15 residues. CDR1 and CDR2 from the germline V gene are MNHEY and SMNVEV (reference sequence). The CDR3 is CASSLAGGKYNEQFF. In nucleotides, the CDR3 is TGTGCCAGCAGTTTAGCGGGGGGGAAGTACAATGAGCAGTTCTTC.

The CDR3 DNA reads as TGTGCCAGCAGCGTCACCACAGGGGGCACTTTGTATGGGGCCAACGTCCTGACTTTC. Translation: CASSVTTGGTLYGANVLTF. This chain joins TRBV12-3 or TRBV12-4 and TRBJ2-6; 9 bases match TRBD1. V lost 6 bases, J lost 3 bases, and 15 bases stayed unmatched. This CDR3 has 19 residues.

In its sample, this clonotype was seen a few times. J is TRBJ2-7 and V is TRBV24-1; D might be TRBD1 (5 bases). CDR1 KGHDR and CDR2 SFDVKD come from the germline V gene. V shed 1 base and J shed 3 bases, with 12 bases lying between them. The CDR3 is 15 residues long. This CDR3 reads CATSDFQLRVYEQYF. In DNA form, the CDR3 reads TGTGCCACCAGTGATTTCCAACTCAGGGTCTACGAGCAGTACTTC.

This clonotype occurred once. This may arise from a read error, as a much more abundant clone is one base away. J is TRBJ2-7 and V is TRBV20-1, with 7 bases matching TRBD1. Germline CDR1 and CDR2: DFQATT and SNEGSKA (reference sequence). This CDR3 has 11 amino acids. The J segment lost 4 bases and the V segment lost 8 bases, leaving 5 bases of the junction unmatched. The CDR3 sequence: CSTRQGYEQYF. The CDR3, as DNA: TGCAGTACTCGACAGGGTTACGAGCAGTACTTC.

The gene calls are TRBV12-3 or TRBV12-4 and TRBJ2-4, with unresolved D. V gave up 1 base and J gave up 12 bases, with 10 bases separating them. This CDR3 has 12 residues. CDR3 sequence reads: CASSLDQLTQYF. In DNA, the CDR3 is TGTGCCAGCAGTTTAGATCAGCTAACTCAGTACTTC.

Ten or more counts support this clonotype. The rearrangement joins TRBV7-6 to TRBJ2-7, with 7 bases fitting TRBD1. Per the germline V gene, CDR1 is SGHVS and CDR2 is FNYEAQ. The junction had 9 bases not matched to a gene; V was cut back by 6 bases and J by 1 base. The CDR3 contains 15 residues. CDR3 DNA: TGTGCCAGCAGAAAAGGACAGGCCCTATCCTACGAGCAGTACTTC. Protein sequence: CASRKGQALSYEQYF. Using reference TRBV7-6 and TRBJ2-7 for the parts outside the CDR3, the full variable domain is GAGVSQSPRYKVTKRGQDVALRCDPISGHVSLYWYRQALGQGPEFLTYFNYEAQQDKSGLPNDRFSAERPEGSISTLTIQRTEQRDSAMYRCASRKGQALSYEQYFGPGTRLTVT.

The V call is TRBV20-1, the J call TRBJ1-1, with D perhaps TRBD1 (6 bases). Germline CDR1 reads DFQATT; CDR2 reads SNEGSKA (reference sequence). CDR3 length: 15 amino acids. V was shortened by 4 bases and J by 1 base, with 16 bases between the two germline ends. CDR3 in amino acids: CSAKRQDAQNTEAFF. The CDR3 DNA reads TGCAGTGCTAAAAGACAGGACGCCCAGAACACTGAAGCTTTCTTT.

In this sample, this clonotype turned up a few times. This rearrangement joins TRBV19 to TRBJ1-1; D gene ambiguous. Germline V gives CDR1 LNHDA, CDR2 SQIVND (reference sequence). V was shortened by 0 bases and J by 5 bases, with 13 bases between the two germline ends. The CDR3 consists of 15 residues. CDR3 nucleotides: TGTGCCAGTAGTATAGACAGCTCCTGGAGAACTGAAGCTTTCTTT. As protein: CASSIDSSWRTEAFF.

This clonotype has at least ten counts. V and J are TRBV7-3 and TRBJ2-5, with TRBD1 identical over 12 bases. Germline V gene data show CDR1 as SGHTA and CDR2 as FQGTGA. This CDR3 spans 16 amino acids. J lost 4 bases, V lost 2 bases, and 5 bases had no gene match. This chain's CDR3 is CASSLGTGGFGETQYF. In DNA form, the CDR3 reads TGTGCCAGCAGCTTAGGGACAGGGGGCTTTGGAGAGACCCAGTACTTC. Full variable domain (outside the CDR3, taken from reference TRBV7-3 and TRBJ2-5): GAGVSQTPSNKVTEKGKYVELRCDPISGHTALYWYRQSLGQGPEFLIYFQGTGAADDSGLPNDRFFAVRPEGSVSTLKIQRTERGDSAVYLCASSLGTGGFGETQYFGPGTRLLVL.

About this clonotype: An end of the junction does not agree with germline; a read error may underlie this. The rearrangement joins TRBV27 to TRBJ2-7; 10 nucleotides match TRBD1. The CDR3 spans 15 residues. The germline CDR1 and CDR2 sequences are MNHEY and SMNVEV (reference sequence). The CDR3 protein is CANSPGTGASYEQYF. For the CDR3, the DNA is TGTGCCAACAGTCCCGGGACAGGGGCCTCCTACGAGCAGTACTTC.

V usage is TRBV7-9 and J usage is TRBJ1-1, with a weak D call TRBD1 (6 bases). Between the trimmed V and J ends, which lost 1 base and 3 bases, there was a span of 12 bases. The germline CDR1 and CDR2 sequences are SEHNR and FQNEAQ (reference sequence). This CDR3 has 15 amino acids. The CDR3 DNA reads as TGTGCCAGCAGCTTAGGGGGGGGCCCTTACACTGAAGCTTTCTTT. This codes for CASSLGGGPYTEAFF.

There are a few counts of this clonotype. This chain links TRBV28 with TRBJ1-4; D gene unclear. Germline CDR1 reads MDHEN; CDR2 reads SYDVKM. The CDR3 loop spans 18 amino acids. Trimming removed 2 bases from V and 0 bases from J, with 16 bases in between. CDR3 residues: CASSLDPRRETTNEKLFF. The CDR3 DNA is TGTGCCAGCAGTTTAGACCCCAGGAGAGAGACAACTAATGAAAAACTGTTTTTT. Combining the CDR3 with reference TRBV28 and TRBJ1-4 gives the whole variable domain DVKVTQSSRYLVKRTGEKVFLECVQDMDHENMFWYRQDPGLGLRLIYFSYDVKMKEKGDIPEGYSVSREKKERFSLILESASTNQTSMYLCASSLDPRRETTNEKLFFGSGTQLSVL.

This clonotype was seen a handful of times. The chain couples TRBV6-1 to TRBJ2-7; D could derive from TRBD1 or TRBD2 (5 bases each). Between the trimmed V and J ends, which lost 3 bases and 4 bases, there was a span of 13 bases. Germline CDR1 is MNHNS and CDR2 is SASEGT. The CDR3 has 14 amino acids. In DNA, the CDR3 is TGTGCCAGCAGTGAGGAAGCGTGGGGGTACGAGCAGTACTTC. It translates to CASSEEAWGYEQYF.

This clonotype occurred a few times. The V gene is TRBV7-2, the J gene TRBJ1-1, with D perhaps matching TRBD1 (5 bases). Trimming shortened V by 1 base and J by 0 bases, and 18 bases separated the two germline ends. This CDR3 is built from 18 residues. Germline CDR1 is SGHTA and CDR2 is FQGNSA. DNA of the CDR3: TGTGCCAGCAGCTTAGAGTTCAGGCTCCAAGGGGTGAACACTGAAGCTTTCTTT. The encoded protein is CASSLEFRLQGVNTEAFF. The full variable domain, in which reference TRBV7-2 and TRBJ1-1 provide the parts outside the CDR3, is GAGVSQSPSNKVTEKGKDVELRCDPISGHTALYWYRQSLGQGLEFLIYFQGNSAPDKSGLPSDRFSAERTGGSVSTLTIQRTQQEDSAVYLCASSLEFRLQGVNTEAFFGQGTRLTVV.

The V and J genes are TRBV7-2 and TRBJ2-5; 10 bases are a match to TRBD2. This CDR3 has 17 amino acids. V shed 2 bases and J 5 bases; nucleotides not matched to a gene: 11. The germline gives CDR1 SGHTA, CDR2 FQGNSA. The CDR3 bases are TGTGCCAGCAGCTTAAATAAAGGAGCGGGGGGGCAGGAGACCCAGTACTTC. Translation: CASSLNKGAGGQETQYF.

This clonotype turned up a few times. The chain links TRBV6-6 to TRBJ2-7; TRBD2 agrees at 8 bases. There are 13 residues in the CDR3. Trimming at V came to 7 bases and at J to 9 bases, leaving 11 bases not matched to a gene. Germline CDR1 reads MNHNY; CDR2 reads SVGAGI (reference sequence). The CDR3 spells CASTLGAGDGQYF. The CDR3 DNA sequence: TGTGCCAGCACCCTAGGAGCGGGGGACGGGCAGTACTTC.

This clonotype was seen a few times. J is TRBJ1-1 and V is TRBV9; D may be TRBD1 (5 bases). V was cut by 7 bases and J by 4 bases, with 14 bases left in between. CDR1 is SGDLS, CDR2 YYNGEE, per germline. The CDR3 has 13 amino acids. In DNA, the CDR3 is TGTGCCAGCGGGGCGTGGGGCAGCACTGAAGCTTTCTTT. As protein: CASGAWGSTEAFF.

This clonotype was found a few times. The rearrangement links TRBV6-6 to TRBJ2-7; D possibly uses TRBD1 or TRBD2 (6 bases each). V lost 7 bases to trimming and J lost 2 bases, with 12 bases between them. CDR1 MNHNY and CDR2 SVGAGI come from the germline V gene (reference sequence). The CDR3 is 13 residues long. The CDR3 here is CASTHREAYEQYF. DNA of the CDR3: TGTGCCAGCACCCACAGGGAGGCCTACGAGCAGTACTTC.

The chain joins TRBV20-1 to TRBJ1-5; TRBD1 matches 8 bases. Trimming took 5 bases from V and 7 from J; bases not matched to a gene: 7. The CDR3 has 13 residues. From germline, CDR1 is DFQATT and CDR2 SNEGSKA (reference sequence). The CDR3 DNA follows: TGCAGTGCTGTGACAGGGGTTCGACAGCCCCAGCATTTT. This gives the protein CSAVTGVRQPQHF.

This clonotype was seen a few times. The genes are TRBV4-1 and TRBJ1-2, with D maybe TRBD1 (6 bases). The V end was cut by 0 bases, the J end by 5 bases, with 16 bases between. Germline CDR1 is MGHRA and CDR2 is YSYEKL. The CDR3 sequence is 16 residues long. The CDR3 DNA reads TGCGCCAGCAGCCAAGACGAAAGGGGGACACATTATGGCTACACCTTC. Translation: CASSQDERGTHYGYTF.

The genes are TRBV29-1 and TRBJ2-1; TRBD2 matches at 11 bases. After removal of 8 bases from V and 7 bases from J, the junction contained 16 bases not matched to a gene. The CDR3 spans 16 residues. Germline CDR1 and CDR2: SQVTM and ANQGSEA. The CDR3 region is CSSASTSSGGRNEQFF. Here the CDR3 DNA reads TGCAGCTCTGCCTCCACTTCTAGCGGGGGGAGAAATGAGCAGTTCTTC.

This clonotype has only a few counts. The chain joins TRBV7-9 to TRBJ1-1; 8 bases are shared with TRBD1. The germline gives CDR1 SEHNR, CDR2 FQNEAQ (reference sequence). This CDR3 comprises 15 residues. The junction had 7 bases not matched to a gene; V was cut back by 2 bases and J by 5 bases. Here the CDR3 DNA reads TGTGCCAGCAGCTTAAAAGGACAGGGTGGAACTGAAGCTTTCTTT. This encodes CASSLKGQGGTEAFF.

Many counts were recorded for this clonotype. This chain connects TRBV27 to TRBJ2-7; D gene uncertain. The germline V gene has CDR1 MNHEY and CDR2 SMNVEV (reference sequence). Trimming removed 5 bases from V and 0 bases from J, with 11 bases in between. The CDR3 sequence is 14 residues long. The CDR3 coding sequence is TGTGCCAGCAGTCCCTCTAGGAGCTCCTACGAGCAGTACTTC. As protein: CASSPSRSSYEQYF.

This clonotype has just a few counts. The chain employs TRBV28 and TRBJ2-3; 7 bases match TRBD1. The CDR3 loop spans 22 amino acids. The germline V gene encodes CDR1 MDHEN and CDR2 SYDVKM. The V and J ends lost 1 base and 6 bases, in that order; junction bases with no gene match: 28. The CDR3 region has the DNA TGTGCCAGCAGTTTATTAAGAGGACGAACATCACCGACAGGGCCCCTCGGGGATACGCAGTATTTT. It specifies CASSLLRGRTSPTGPLGDTQYF.

J is TRBJ2-2 and V is TRBV14, with D possibly matching TRBD1 (6 bases). V lost 1 base and J lost 4, with 13 bases in between. Germline V CDR1 and CDR2: SGHDN, FVKESK. The CDR3 is 16 amino acids. As DNA, the CDR3 is TGTGCCAGCAGCCAAGCGGCAGGGGCGATCACCGGGGAGCTGTTTTTT. Protein: CASSQAAGAITGELFF. The entire variable domain, with the rest obtained from reference TRBV14 and TRBJ2-2, is as follows: EAGVTQFPSHSVIEKGQTVTLRCDPISGHDNLYWYRRVMGKEIKFLLHFVKESKQDESGMPNNRFLAERTGGTYSTLKVQPAELEDSGVYFCASSQAAGAITGELFFGEGSRLTVL.